This TCR beta chain was sequenced during a study of blood T cell repertoires in COVID-19 (TCRdb year 2020). General notes on the study: Samples covering the acute and convalescent phases of COVID-19 were provided by collaborators in the United States, Italy and Spain. Where available, HLA class I and class II types were taken from metadata supplied by the sample provider and were not determined by assay-based typing. The repertoires were released in a freely available public database intended as a resource for research on the immune response to SARS-CoV-2. The material from the prospective study consisted of cDNA or gDNA derived from T cells, B-cell-depleted T cells, or PBMCs. Deeply sampled blood TCRbeta repertoires from subjects exposed to, actively infected with, or recovered from COVID-19 were included in the dataset. A de-identified subject ID, COVID-19 status, age in years and sex were almost always included in the sample metadata. The samples were drawn from the first 160 participants of the ongoing ImmuneRACE study and from more than 1,000 subjects provided by 6 global collaborators.

The CDR3 holds 15 amino acids from the cysteine to the phenylalanine. Only the CDR3 region is kept as DNA, spanning 45 bases read in frame from base 1. Sequences MNHEY (CDR1) and SMNVEV (CDR2) are obtained from the germline V gene (reference sequence). V has 0 bases trimmed and J has 4 bases trimmed; junction bases matching no gene number 4. In the prospective study, participants were roughly 18 to 95 years old, resided in approximately 22 geographic areas of the United States, and were enrolled through a virtual design. In the prospective study, participants were assigned to cohorts based on the clinical history participants reported in a screening survey and a study questionnaire. Recovered participants in ImmuneRACE Cohort 3 were defined as having two consecutive negative NP/OP PCR tests, clearance from a healthcare professional, or resolution of symptoms. Mobile phlebotomists in the prospective study collected whole blood, serum and a nasopharyngeal or oropharyngeal swab from every participant. Prospective study participants could optionally give additional blood draws and questionnaires over an approximately two-month period. Before DNA extraction, blood samples from the prospective study were shipped at room temperature or frozen.

Study-wide conclusions, independent of this receptor: The quantity of clinical and demographic metadata differed by source and by participant and was supplied without curation.

Comments on this clone: It has no known antigen specificity. The sample holds no much larger clone one base away, and base qualities are not on file.

The immunoSEQ Assay, a bias-controlled multiplex PCR, was used to amplify TCRbeta CDR3 regions from genomic DNA. For the original study's pipeline: The number of nucleated cells in each sample was estimated by amplification of reference gene primers within the assay. To quantify the absolute abundance of each unique TCRbeta CDR3 rearrangement, sequence reads were collapsed and filtered. For each sample, productive Simpson clonality was calculated as the square root of Simpson's diversity index over productive rearrangements. In its TCRdb copy, this immuneACCESS table keeps in-frame sequences only and misses some clones. Where compared with another copy, unresolved V genes explain less than half of these, and the others have no known cause. The D gene and trimming were derived from the DNA, and the V and J assignments and clone size from that table. A total of around 58,000 clones appear in this sample, 88% of them only once. The ten biggest clones cover 10% of the sample.

The sequence was obtained from a woman in her 40s who had recovered from COVID-19. The chain joins TRBV27 to TRBJ2-7; TRBD2 aligns with 9 central bases. The sequenced material came from PBMCs or T cells enriched from blood (not recorded which). The nucleotide sequence is given as TGTGCCAGCAGTTTATCCTCTAGCGGGGTGTACGAGCAGTACTTC. The encoded protein is CASSLSSSGVYEQYF.